This TCR beta chain was captured by sequencing in a study of T cells in Graves' hyperthyroidism and ophthalmopathy. This CDR3 has 15 residues. The germline V gene encodes CDR1 MNHNS and CDR2 SASEGT. V gave up 0 bases and J gave up 5 bases, with 11 bases separating them. Pregnant or lactating patients were excluded, as were those with uncontrolled infection or other autoimmune disease. Diagnostic decisions used clinical symptoms, serum thyroxine and TRAb, thyroid ultrasound and orbital computed tomography. The investigators amplified TCR beta CDR3 regions from RNA transcripts. The study used the HTBI primer set for a first-round RT-PCR of the TCR CDR3. TCRdb called the multiplex PCR reads again in MiXCR, with one record for every CDR3 protein. The repertoire includes hundreds of thousands of distinct CDR3 sequences, approximately 23% of them detected once, and under 55% sits in the top ten.

This TCR was recovered from a woman between 65 and 79 years old with Graves' ophthalmopathy. This chain joins TRBV6-1 and TRBJ2-1; a possible D gene is TRBD2 (6 bases). Sequencing was done on a sample of blood. DNA for the CDR3: TGTGCCAGCAGTGAAGCGGGAGGAGGTAACAATGAGCAGTTCTTC. It translates to CASSEAGGGNNEQFF.